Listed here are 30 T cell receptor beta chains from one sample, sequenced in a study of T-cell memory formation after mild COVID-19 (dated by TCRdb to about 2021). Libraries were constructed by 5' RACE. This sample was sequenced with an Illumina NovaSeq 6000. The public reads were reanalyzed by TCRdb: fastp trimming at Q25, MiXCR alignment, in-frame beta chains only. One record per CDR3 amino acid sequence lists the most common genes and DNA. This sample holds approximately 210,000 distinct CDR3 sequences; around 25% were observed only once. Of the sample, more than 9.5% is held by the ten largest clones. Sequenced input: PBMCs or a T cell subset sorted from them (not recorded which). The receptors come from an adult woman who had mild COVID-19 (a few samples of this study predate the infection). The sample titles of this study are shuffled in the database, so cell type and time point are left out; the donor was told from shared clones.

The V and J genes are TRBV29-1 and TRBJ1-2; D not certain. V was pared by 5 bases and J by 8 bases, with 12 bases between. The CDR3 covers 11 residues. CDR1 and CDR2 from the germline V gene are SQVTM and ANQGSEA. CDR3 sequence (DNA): TGCAGCGTTCAGGCCCTATCGGGCTACACCTTC. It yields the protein CSVQALSGYTF.

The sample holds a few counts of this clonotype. The CDR3 DNA is TGTGCCAGCAGCCCATCTTGGGCGTACAGGGATGGCTACACCTTC. Translation gives CASSPSWAYRDGYTF. The rearrangement uses TRBV14 and TRBJ1-2, with D possibly matching TRBD1 (6 bases). This CDR3 contains 15 residues. Germline-derived CDR1 and CDR2 are SGHDN and FVKESK. With 4 bases removed from V and 6 bases from J, the gap between germline ends came to 18 bases.

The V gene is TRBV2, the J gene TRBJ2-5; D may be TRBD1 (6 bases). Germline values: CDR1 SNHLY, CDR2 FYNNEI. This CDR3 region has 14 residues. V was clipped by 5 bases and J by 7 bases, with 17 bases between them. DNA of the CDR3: TGTGCCAGCAGTTCTATTGACAGGTTCGGGACCCAGTACTTC. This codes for CASSSIDRFGTQYF.

CDR3 residues: CASSKWGAQGNSPLHF. The CDR3 DNA reads TGTGCCAGCAGCAAATGGGGGGCTCAGGGGAATTCACCCCTCCACTTT. The gene calls are TRBV6-5 and TRBJ1-6; possibly TRBD1 for D (6 bases). Germline CDR1 is MNHEY and CDR2 is SVGAGI. Trimming removed 6 bases from V and 7 bases from J, with 19 bases in between. The CDR3 is 16 amino acids.

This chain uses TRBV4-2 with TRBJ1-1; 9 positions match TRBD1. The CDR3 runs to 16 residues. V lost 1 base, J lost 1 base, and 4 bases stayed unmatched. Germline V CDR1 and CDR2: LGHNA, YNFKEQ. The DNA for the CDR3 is TGTGCCAGCAGCCAAGCCCAGACAGGGGGGAACACTGAAGCTTTCTTT. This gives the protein CASSQAQTGGNTEAFF.

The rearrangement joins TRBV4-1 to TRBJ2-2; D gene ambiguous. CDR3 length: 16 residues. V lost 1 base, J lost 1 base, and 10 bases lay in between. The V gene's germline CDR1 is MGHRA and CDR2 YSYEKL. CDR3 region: CASSQVLQMNTGELFF. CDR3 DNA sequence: TGCGCCAGCAGCCAAGTTTTACAGATGAACACCGGGGAGCTGTTTTTT.

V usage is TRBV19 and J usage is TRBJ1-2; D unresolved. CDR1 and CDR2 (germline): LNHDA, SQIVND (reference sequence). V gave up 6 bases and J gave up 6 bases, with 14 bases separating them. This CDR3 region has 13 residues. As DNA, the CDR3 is TGTGCCAGTAGGCGAAGGAGAGAGGATGGCTACACCTTC. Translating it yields CASRRRREDGYTF.

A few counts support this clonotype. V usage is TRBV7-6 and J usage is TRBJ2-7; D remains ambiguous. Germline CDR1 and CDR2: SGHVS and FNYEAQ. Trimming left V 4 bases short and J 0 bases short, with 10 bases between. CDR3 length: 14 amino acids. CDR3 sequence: CASSSGVLSYEQYF. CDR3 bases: TGTGCCAGCAGCTCTGGGGTTCTCTCCTACGAGCAGTACTTC.

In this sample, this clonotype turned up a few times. The CDR3 DNA is TGTGCCAGCAGTGATTTAAAGGGGGCGGCCAATGAGCAGTTCTTC. Its translation is CASSDLKGAANEQFF. This sequence joins TRBV25-1 and TRBJ2-1; 7 bases fit TRBD1. Germline V gene sequence: CDR1 MGHDK, CDR2 SYGVNS. V trimming: 3 bases; J trimming: 6 bases; junction bases outside the gene matches: 8. CDR3 length: 15 residues.

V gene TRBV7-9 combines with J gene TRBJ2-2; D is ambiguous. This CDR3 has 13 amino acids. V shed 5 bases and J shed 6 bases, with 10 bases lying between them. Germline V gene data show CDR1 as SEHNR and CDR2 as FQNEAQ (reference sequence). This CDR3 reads CASSPSKPGELFF. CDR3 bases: TGTGCCAGCAGCCCCTCCAAACCCGGGGAGCTGTTTTTT. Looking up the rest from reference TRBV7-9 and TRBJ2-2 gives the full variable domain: DTGVSQNPRHKITKRGQNVTFRCDPISEHNRLYWYRQTLGQGPEFLTYFQNEAQLEKSRLLSDRFSAERPKGSFSTLEIQRTEQGDSAMYLCASSPSKPGELFFGEGSRLTVL.

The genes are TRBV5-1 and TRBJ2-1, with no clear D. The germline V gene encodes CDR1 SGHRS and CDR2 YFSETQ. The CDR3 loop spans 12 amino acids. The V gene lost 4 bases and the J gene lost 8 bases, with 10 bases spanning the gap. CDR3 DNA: TGCGCCAGCAGCCCCCAGTGGGATGAGCAGTTCTTC. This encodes CASSPQWDEQFF.

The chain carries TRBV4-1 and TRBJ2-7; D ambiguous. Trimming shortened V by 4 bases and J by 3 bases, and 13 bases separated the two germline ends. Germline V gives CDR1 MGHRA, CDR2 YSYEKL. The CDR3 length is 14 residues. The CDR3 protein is CASSPLRTLYEQYF. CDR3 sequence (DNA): TGCGCCAGCAGCCCACTCAGGACCCTCTACGAGCAGTACTTC.

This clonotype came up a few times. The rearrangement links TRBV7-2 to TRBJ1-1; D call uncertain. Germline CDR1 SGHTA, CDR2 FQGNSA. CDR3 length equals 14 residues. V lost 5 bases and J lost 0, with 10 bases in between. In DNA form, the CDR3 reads TGTGCCAGCAGCCCCGCTACACTGAACACTGAAGCTTTCTTT. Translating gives CASSPATLNTEAFF.

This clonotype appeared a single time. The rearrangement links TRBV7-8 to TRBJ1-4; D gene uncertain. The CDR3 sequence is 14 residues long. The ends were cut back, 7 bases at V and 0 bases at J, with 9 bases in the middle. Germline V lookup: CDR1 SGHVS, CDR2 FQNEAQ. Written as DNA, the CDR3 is TGTGCCAGCATGGAAAGCGCAACTAATGAAAAACTGTTTTTT. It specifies CASMESATNEKLFF.

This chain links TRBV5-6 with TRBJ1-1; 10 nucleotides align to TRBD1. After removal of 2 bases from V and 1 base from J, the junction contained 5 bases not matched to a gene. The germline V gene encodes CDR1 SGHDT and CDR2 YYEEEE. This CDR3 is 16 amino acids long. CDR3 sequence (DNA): TGTGCCAGCAGCTTAGGGACAGGGGTCGGGAACACTGAAGCTTTCTTT. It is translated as CASSLGTGVGNTEAFF.

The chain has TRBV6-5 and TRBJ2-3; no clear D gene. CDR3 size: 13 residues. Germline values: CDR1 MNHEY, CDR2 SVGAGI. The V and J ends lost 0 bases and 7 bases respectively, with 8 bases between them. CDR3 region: CASSYSTANTQYF. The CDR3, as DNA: TGTGCCAGCAGTTACTCAACGGCCAATACGCAGTATTTT.

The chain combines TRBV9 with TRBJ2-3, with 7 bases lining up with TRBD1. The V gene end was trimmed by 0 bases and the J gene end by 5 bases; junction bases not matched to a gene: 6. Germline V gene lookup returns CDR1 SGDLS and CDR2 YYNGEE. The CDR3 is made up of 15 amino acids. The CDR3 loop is CASSVAGTDGDTQYF. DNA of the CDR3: TGTGCCAGCAGCGTAGCAGGGACAGATGGAGATACGCAGTATTTT.

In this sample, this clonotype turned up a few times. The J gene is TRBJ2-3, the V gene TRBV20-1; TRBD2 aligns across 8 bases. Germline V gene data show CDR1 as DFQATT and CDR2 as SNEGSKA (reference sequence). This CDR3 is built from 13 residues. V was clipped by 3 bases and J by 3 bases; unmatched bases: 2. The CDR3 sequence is CSASGGDTDTQYF. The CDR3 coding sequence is TGCAGTGCTAGCGGGGGGGATACAGATACGCAGTATTTT.

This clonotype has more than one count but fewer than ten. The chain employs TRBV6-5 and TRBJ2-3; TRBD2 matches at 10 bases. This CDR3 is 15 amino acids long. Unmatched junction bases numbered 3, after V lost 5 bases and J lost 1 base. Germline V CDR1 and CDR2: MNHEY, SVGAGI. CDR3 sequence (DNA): TGTGCCAGCAGTATAGCGGGAGGACGCACAGATACGCAGTATTTT. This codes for CASSIAGGRTDTQYF.

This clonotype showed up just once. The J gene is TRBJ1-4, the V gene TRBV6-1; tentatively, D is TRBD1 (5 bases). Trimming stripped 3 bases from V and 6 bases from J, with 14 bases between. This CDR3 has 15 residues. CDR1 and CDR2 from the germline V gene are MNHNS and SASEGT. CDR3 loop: CASSDPTGRYEKLFF. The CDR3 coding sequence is TGTGCCAGCAGTGATCCGACGGGACGGTATGAAAAACTGTTTTTT.

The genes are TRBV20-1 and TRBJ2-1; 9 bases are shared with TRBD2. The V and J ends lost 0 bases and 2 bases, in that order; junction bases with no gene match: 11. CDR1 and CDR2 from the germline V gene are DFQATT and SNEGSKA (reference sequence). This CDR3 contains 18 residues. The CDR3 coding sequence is TGCAGTGCTAGAGATCCCACGGGTATAGCGGGGGCCTACAATGAGCAGTTCTTC. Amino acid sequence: CSARDPTGIAGAYNEQFF.

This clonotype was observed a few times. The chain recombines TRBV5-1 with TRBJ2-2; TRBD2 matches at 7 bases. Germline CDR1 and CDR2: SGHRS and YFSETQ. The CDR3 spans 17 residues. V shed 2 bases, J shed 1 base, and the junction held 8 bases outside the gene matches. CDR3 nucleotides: TGCGCCAGCAGCTTCAGTACCAGCGGGAAGAACACCGGGGAGCTGTTTTTT. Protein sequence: CASSFSTSGKNTGELFF.

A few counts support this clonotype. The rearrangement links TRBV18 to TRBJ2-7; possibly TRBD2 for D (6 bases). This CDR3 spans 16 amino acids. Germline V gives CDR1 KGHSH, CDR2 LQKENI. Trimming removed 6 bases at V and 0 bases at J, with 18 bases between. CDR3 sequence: CASSPNPIGSSYEQYF. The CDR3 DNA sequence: TGTGCCAGCTCGCCTAACCCCATCGGGAGCTCCTACGAGCAGTACTTC.

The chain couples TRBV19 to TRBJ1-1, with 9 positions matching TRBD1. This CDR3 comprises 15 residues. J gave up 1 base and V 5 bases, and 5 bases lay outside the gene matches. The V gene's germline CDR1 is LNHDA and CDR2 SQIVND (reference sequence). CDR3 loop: CASSPRTGANTEAFF. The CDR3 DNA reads TGTGCCAGTAGTCCCCGGACAGGGGCGAACACTGAAGCTTTCTTT.

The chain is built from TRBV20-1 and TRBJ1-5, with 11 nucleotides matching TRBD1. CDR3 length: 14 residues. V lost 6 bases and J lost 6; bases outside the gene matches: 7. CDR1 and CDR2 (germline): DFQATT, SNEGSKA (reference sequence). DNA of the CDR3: TGCAGTGCCCTGGACAGGGGGCTCGGTCAGCCCCAGCATTTT. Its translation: CSALDRGLGQPQHF.

CDR3 sequence (DNA): TGTGCCAGCAGCCTTAGCGGGAGTAGGTCTAATGAGCAGTTCTTC. It encodes CASSLSGSRSNEQFF. The V call is TRBV7-3, the J call TRBJ2-1; 9 nucleotides align to TRBD2. The CDR3 is 15 residues long. Per the germline V gene, CDR1 is SGHTA and CDR2 is FQGTGA. J lost 7 bases, V lost 5 bases, and 9 bases had no gene match.

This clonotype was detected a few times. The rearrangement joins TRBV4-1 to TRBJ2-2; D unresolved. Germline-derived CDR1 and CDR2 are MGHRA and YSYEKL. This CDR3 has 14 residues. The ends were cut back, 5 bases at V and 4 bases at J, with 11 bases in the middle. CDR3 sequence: CASSSAVSTGELFF. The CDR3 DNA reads TGCGCCAGCAGCTCTGCCGTGAGCACCGGGGAGCTGTTTTTT.

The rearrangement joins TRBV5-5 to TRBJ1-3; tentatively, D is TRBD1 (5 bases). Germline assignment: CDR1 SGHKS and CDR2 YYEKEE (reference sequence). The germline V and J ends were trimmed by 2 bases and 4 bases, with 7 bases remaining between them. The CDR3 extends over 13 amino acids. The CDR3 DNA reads TGTGCCAGCAGCTTCGCAGGGGGAAACACCATATATTTT. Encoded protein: CASSFAGGNTIYF.

The CDR3 coding sequence is TGTGCCAGCAGGTACCGGACAGCCTCTCTAGCCAAAAACATTCAGTACTTC. Translated: CASRYRTASLAKNIQYF. The chain is built from TRBV21-1 and TRBJ2-4; the tabulated D call, TRBD1, remains unverified against the DNA. TRBV21-1 is marked as a pseudogene. The CDR3 totals 17 residues.

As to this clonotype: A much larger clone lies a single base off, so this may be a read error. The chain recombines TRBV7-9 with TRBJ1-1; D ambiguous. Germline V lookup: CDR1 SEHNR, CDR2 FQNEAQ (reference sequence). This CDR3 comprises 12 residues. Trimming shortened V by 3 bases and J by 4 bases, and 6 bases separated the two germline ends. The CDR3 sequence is CASSFEGTEAFF. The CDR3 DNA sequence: TGTGCCAGCAGCTTTGAGGGCACTGAAGCTTTCTTT.